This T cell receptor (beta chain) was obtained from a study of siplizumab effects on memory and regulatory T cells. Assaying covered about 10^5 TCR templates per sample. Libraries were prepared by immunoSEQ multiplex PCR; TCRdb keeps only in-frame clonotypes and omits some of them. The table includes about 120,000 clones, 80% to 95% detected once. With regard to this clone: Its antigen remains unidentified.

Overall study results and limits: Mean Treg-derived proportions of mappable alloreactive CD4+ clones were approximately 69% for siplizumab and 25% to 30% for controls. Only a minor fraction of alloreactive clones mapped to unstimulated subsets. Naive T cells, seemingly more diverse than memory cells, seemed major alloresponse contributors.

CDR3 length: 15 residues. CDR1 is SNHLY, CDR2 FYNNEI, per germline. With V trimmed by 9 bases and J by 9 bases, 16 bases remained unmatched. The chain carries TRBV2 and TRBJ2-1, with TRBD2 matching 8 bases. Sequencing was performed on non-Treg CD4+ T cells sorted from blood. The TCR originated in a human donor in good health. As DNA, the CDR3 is TGTGCCAGAACGCAGGGACTAGTGGGTAGGGGTGAGCAGTTCTTC. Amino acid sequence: CARTQGLVGRGEQFF.